The text below deals with one T cell receptor beta chain. Its antigen is undetermined. Participants comprised healthy donors of bone marrow. This specimen comes from a study of cytomegalovirus exposure and HLA in healthy donors. Regarding the study as a whole: According to an earlier analysis, most TCR beta V segments yielded productive rearrangements about 90% or about 30% of the time. Available immune exposure information covered CMV serostatus only.

The PCR contained 60 Vbeta and 13 Jbeta primers. Using immunoSEQ multiplex PCR, the repertoire was profiled, and TCRdb retains in-frame clones only, with some absent. The sample gives approximately 110,000 clones, 77% of which show up once; roughly 3.5% is in the top ten. Deletions cut 3 bases from V and 3 bases from J, with 16 bases between. Germline loops: CDR1 SGDLS, CDR2 YYNGEE. The CDR3 has 15 amino acids. The clonotype comes from a human donor in good health. The chain uses TRBV9 and TRBJ2-7; TRBD1 might be the D (7 bases). The sequenced material came from PBMCs. The CDR3 sequence: CASSAARGDVYEQYF. Written as DNA, the CDR3 is TGTGCCAGCAGCGCCGCCAGGGGGGATGTCTACGAGCAGTACTTC.